This TCR beta chain was recorded in a study of blood T cell repertoires in COVID-19. Study-wide context: From the United States, Italy and Spain came samples of acute and convalescent COVID-19. T cells, B-cell-depleted T cells, or PBMCs supplied cDNA or gDNA.

The participants were between about 18 and 100 years old and came from roughly 24 US areas. In the authors' workflow: Reference gene primer amplification gave nucleated cell count estimates. Assay: immunoSEQ multiplex PCR; the TCRdb copy retains only in-frame clones and omits some. V and J calls and clone size are as listed in that table; D and trimming were resolved from the DNA. Of about 380,000 clones in the sample, about 89% were seen once. This TCR was sampled from a man aged 30-40 years who had recovered from COVID-19. The sequenced sample was PBMCs or T cells enriched from blood (not recorded which).

CDR3 coding DNA: TGTGCCAGCGGACGCATAACTACAGGGAATTCACCCCTCCACTTT. Protein: CASGRITTGNSPLHF. This chain joins TRBV6-5 and TRBJ1-6; TRBD1 is a possible D gene (6 bases). CDR3 length equals 15 residues. CDR1 MNHEY and CDR2 SVGAGI come from the germline V gene. V gave up 8 bases and J gave up 7 bases, with 18 bases separating them.